These 27 T cell receptor beta chains came from one sample sequenced in a study of read filtering for tumor transcriptome and immune sequencing (dated by TCRdb to about 2020). Sequencing used an Illumina HiSeq 4000. Starting from 350 to 500 ng RNA, TCR libraries were constructed with the Immunoverse kit using molecular barcoded adaptors that cover the alpha/delta and beta/gamma chains. TCRdb trimmed public reads at Q25 via fastp, called clones via MiXCR and kept in-frame beta chains. Entries that share a CDR3 protein sequence are merged under the most common genes and DNA. The sample contains around 48,000 distinct CDR3 sequences, around 19% of them found a single time. The top ten clonotypes cover about 16% of the sample. Source material: a population of CD138-negative cells sorted from bone marrow. What this sample's cell subset or site label stands for: bone marrow mononuclear cells depleted of CD138+ plasma/myeloma cells by negative magnetic selection. These receptors originate from a donor aged 40 or over with multiple myeloma.

In this sample, this clonotype turned up many times. V and J are TRBV30 and TRBJ2-5; 9 nucleotides align to TRBD1. This CDR3 is built from 15 residues. Unmatched junction bases numbered 6, after V lost 0 bases and J lost 4 bases. Germline V gives CDR1 GTSNPN, CDR2 SVGIG (reference sequence). The CDR3 here is CAWSVGDREGETQYF. The CDR3 nucleotides read TGTGCCTGGAGTGTAGGGGACAGGGAAGGAGAGACCCAGTACTTC.

This clonotype has a count of ten or more. The chain joins TRBV24-1 to TRBJ1-5; D perhaps matches TRBD1 (6 bases). The CDR3 is made up of 14 amino acids. The V gene lost 4 bases and the J gene lost 9 bases, with 15 bases spanning the gap. Germline CDR1 KGHDR, CDR2 SFDVKD. The CDR3 here is CATSDTGFSGPQHF. CDR3 bases: TGTGCCACCAGTGACACAGGGTTTAGTGGGCCCCAGCATTTT.

With regard to this clonotype: This may stem from a read error, because a much larger clone lies one nucleotide away. The gene calls are TRBV7-9 and TRBJ2-5; D remains ambiguous. Germline V CDR1 and CDR2: SEHNR, FQNEAQ (reference sequence). The V end was cut by 6 bases, the J end by 7 bases, with 12 bases between. The CDR3 totals 12 residues. The CDR3 is CASRLNTVTQYF. The DNA of the CDR3 is TGTGCCAGCAGGCTTAACACAGTGACCCAGTACTTC.

This chain connects TRBV24-1 to TRBJ2-2; maybe TRBD2 (6 bases). The germline V gene encodes CDR1 KGHDR and CDR2 SFDVKD. The V gene lost 3 bases and the J gene lost 2 bases, with 12 bases spanning the gap. The CDR3 is 16 residues long. CDR3 coding DNA: TGTGCCACCAGTGATGGGAGGCCAGGAAACACCGGGGAGCTGTTTTTT. It translates to CATSDGRPGNTGELFF.

Details on this clonotype: A far bigger clonotype differs at one base, so this is likely a read error. The J gene is TRBJ2-1, the V gene TRBV12-3 or TRBV12-4; TRBD1 matches 7 bases. The CDR3 runs to 14 residues. The CDR3 region has the DNA TGTGCCAGCAGCCCTTCGACAGGGTACAGTGAGCAGTTCTTC. Amino acids: CASSPSTGYSEQFF.

This clonotype ranks as medium-sized. V usage is TRBV20-1 and J usage is TRBJ2-1; D not certain. The CDR3 has 13 amino acids. V lost 0 bases, J lost 4 bases, and 7 bases lay in between. Germline V gene sequence: CDR1 DFQATT, CDR2 SNEGSKA (reference sequence). The CDR3 coding sequence is TGCAGTGCTAGAGAGGATCGTTACAATGAGCAGTTCTTC. It codes for CSAREDRYNEQFF.

This clonotype was detected many times. The gene calls are TRBV10-3 and TRBJ2-1, with 7 bases matching TRBD2. The germline V gene encodes CDR1 ENHRY and CDR2 SYGVKD. The length of the CDR3 is 16 residues. V lost 3 bases and J lost 2; bases outside the gene matches: 7. In DNA form, the CDR3 reads TGTGCCATCAGTGACCTGGGGGGGGGGACCTACAATGAGCAGTTCTTC. Protein sequence: CAISDLGGGTYNEQFF.

This CDR3 reads CASCRGRKAFF. For the CDR3, the DNA is TGTGCCAGCTGCCGCGGACGGAAAGCTTTCTTT. The chain uses TRBV27 and TRBJ1-1; D gene ambiguous. CDR1 is MNHEY and CDR2 is SMNVEV in the germline V gene (reference sequence). Trimming removed 8 bases from V and 9 bases from J, with 13 bases in between. The CDR3 contains 11 residues.

This clonotype was detected many times. This rearrangement joins TRBV29-1 to TRBJ2-3; D not certain. Between the trimmed V and J ends, which lost 3 bases and 0 bases, there was a span of 16 bases. The CDR3 sequence is 16 residues long. Germline V CDR1 and CDR2: SQVTM, ANQGSEA. The CDR3 loop is CSVETFYSTSTDTQYF. The CDR3 DNA sequence: TGCAGCGTTGAGACGTTCTACAGCACGAGCACAGATACGCAGTATTTT.

This clonotype was seen ten or more times. The CDR3 region has the DNA TGTGCCAGCAGCGGGACTAGCAACCACAATGAGCAGTTCTTC. Its protein product is CASSGTSNHNEQFF. The rearrangement uses TRBV14 and TRBJ2-1; 9 bases align to TRBD2. Trimming at V came to 5 bases and at J to 5 bases, leaving 4 bases not matched to a gene. There are 14 residues in the CDR3. CDR1 is SGHDN, CDR2 FVKESK, per germline.

This clonotype has at least ten counts. The V call is TRBV24-1, the J call TRBJ2-3; TRBD1 matches 8 bases. After removal of 5 bases from V and 2 bases from J, the junction contained 8 bases not matched to a gene. CDR1 is KGHDR, CDR2 SFDVKD, per germline. The CDR3 length is 16 residues. As DNA, the CDR3 is TGTGCCACCAGTGTTTCTGGACAGGGTGACACAGATACGCAGTATTTT. Encoded protein: CATSVSGQGDTDTQYF.

A word on this clonotype: Being one base from a much bigger clone, this may be a read error. V and J are TRBV27 and TRBJ1-1; D possibly corresponds to TRBD1 (5 bases). The CDR3 sequence is 14 residues long. CDR1 is MNHEY, CDR2 SMNVEV, per germline (reference sequence). The CDR3 region is CACRIQGRHTEAFF. As DNA, the CDR3 is TGTGCCTGCAGAATTCAGGGAAGGCACACTGAAGCTTTCTTT.

This clonotype was detected ten times or more. The rearrangement links TRBV6-1 to TRBJ2-6; 9 bases are a match to TRBD1. The CDR3 contains 19 residues. With V trimmed by 4 bases and J by 1 base, 11 bases remained unmatched. In germline, CDR1 is MNHNS, CDR2 SASEGT. CDR3 loop: CASSARQGVVVSGANVLTF. DNA of the CDR3: TGTGCCAGCAGTGCCCGACAGGGGGTCGTTGTATCTGGGGCCAACGTCCTGACTTTC.

As regards this clonotype: A much larger clonotype is one base distant, so this may be a read error. The V and J genes are TRBV20-1 and TRBJ1-1; TRBD1 aligns across 8 bases. CDR1 DFQATT and CDR2 SNEGSKA come from the germline V gene (reference sequence). CDR3 length: 14 amino acids. CDR3 nucleotides: TGCAGTGCTAGCGAACAGGGGGGGAACACTGAAGCTATCTTT. Protein: CSASEQGGNTEAIF.

This clonotype was observed many times. This chain uses TRBV4-3 with TRBJ2-1; D perhaps matches TRBD2 (6 bases). Germline lookup yields CDR1 LGHNA and CDR2 YSLEER. Trimming stripped 11 bases from V and 4 bases from J, with 21 bases between. The CDR3 length is 15 residues. The CDR3 DNA reads TGCGCCGGCTCCGATGGAGGGGAATTTTACAATGAGCAGTTCTTC. It yields the protein CAGSDGGEFYNEQFF.

A word on this clonotype: Being one base from a much bigger clone, this may be a read error. This sequence joins TRBV12-3 or TRBV12-4 and TRBJ2-3; 7 positions agree with TRBD2. The CDR3 spans 14 residues. V shed 8 bases, J shed 4 bases, and the junction held 9 bases outside the gene matches. CDR3 DNA sequence: TGTGCCAGCGGCCCAAGGGCGGGGGCAGATACGCAGTATTTT. Its translation: CASGPRAGADTQYF.

The rearrangement joins TRBV12-3 or TRBV12-4 to TRBJ2-4; no reliable D call. The CDR3 runs 13 residues. V lost 5 bases and J 7 bases, leaving 12 bases between the germline ends. CDR3 amino acids: CASSLPPVNIQYF. The CDR3 DNA reads as TGTGCCAGCAGTCTACCTCCAGTCAACATTCAGTACTTC.

This clonotype was counted at least ten times. This chain links TRBV28 with TRBJ2-6, with D hard to call. Per the germline V gene, CDR1 is MDHEN and CDR2 is SYDVKM. The CDR3 runs 12 residues. Trimming took off 6 bases at V and 3 bases at J, with 3 bases between the two ends. The CDR3 loop reads CASRGGANVLTF. CDR3 bases: TGTGCCAGCAGGGGTGGGGCCAACGTCCTGACTTTC.

This clonotype came up many times. J is TRBJ2-7 and V is TRBV18; TRBD1 matches 11 bases. Germline loops: CDR1 KGHSH, CDR2 LQKENI. There are 16 residues in the CDR3. V was clipped by 0 bases and J by 1 base; unmatched bases: 2. In DNA, the CDR3 is TGTGCCAGCTCACCACCCCGGGACAGGGGGTCCTACGAGCAGTACTTC. It translates to CASSPPRDRGSYEQYF.

This clonotype was picked up many times. V is TRBV29-1 and J is TRBJ2-3; a weak D match, TRBD2 (6 bases). V lost 4 bases and J lost 4, with 9 bases in between. There are 12 residues in the CDR3. Germline-derived CDR1 and CDR2 are SQVTM and ANQGSEA. The CDR3: CSVVRDSDTQYF. The CDR3 DNA sequence: TGCAGCGTTGTGAGGGACTCAGATACGCAGTATTTT.

This clonotype was observed at least ten times. Germline is not matched at one junction end, which may reflect a read error. The chain recombines TRBV11-1 with TRBJ2-1, with TRBD2 matching over 10 bases. This CDR3 has 14 amino acids. Germline CDR1 is SGHAT and CDR2 is FQDESV (reference sequence). In nucleotides, the CDR3 is TGTGCCAGCAGGTTAGCGGGAGGTAGTAATGAGCAGTTCTTC. Translating it yields CASRLAGGSNEQFF.

In this sample, this clonotype turned up many times. This sequence joins TRBV9 and TRBJ2-1; 8 nucleotides match TRBD2. The CDR3 is made up of 16 amino acids. V lost 3 bases to trimming and J lost 2 bases; unmatched junction nucleotides: 7. Germline loops: CDR1 SGDLS, CDR2 YYNGEE. The CDR3 loop is CASSALAGSTYNEQFF. The CDR3 DNA reads as TGTGCCAGCAGCGCCTTAGCGGGAAGTACCTACAATGAGCAGTTCTTC. The variable domain in full, with the rest retrieved from reference TRBV9 and TRBJ2-1, is DSGVTQTPKHLITATGQRVTLRCSPRSGDLSVYWYQQSLDQGLQFLIQYYNGEERAKGNILERFSAQQFPDLHSELNLSSLELGDSALYFCASSALAGSTYNEQFFGPGTRLTVL.

The V and J genes are TRBV6-2 or TRBV6-3 and TRBJ1-5, with a tentative D call TRBD1 (5 bases). In germline, CDR1 is MNHEY, CDR2 SVGEGT. V was trimmed by 8 bases and J by 11 bases, leaving 19 bases between them. This CDR3 contains 13 residues. The DNA for the CDR3 is TGTGCCAGCGGGTTGGCGGGACCCGAGGCCCAGCATTTT. Translating it yields CASGLAGPEAQHF.

This clonotype was observed many times. This chain connects TRBV5-1 to TRBJ1-1; no clear D gene. The V end lost 0 bases, the J end lost 0 bases, and 3 bases lay between the germline ends. Germline lookup yields CDR1 SGHRS and CDR2 YFSETQ. CDR3 size: 13 residues. The CDR3: CASSLGVNTEAFF. The CDR3 DNA is TGCGCCAGCAGCTTGGGGGTGAACACTGAAGCTTTCTTT.

As concerns this clonotype: Given a much more abundant clone one base away, this may be a read error. The chain couples TRBV12-3 or TRBV12-4 to TRBJ2-7; 10 bases align to TRBD2. The CDR3 covers 18 residues. CDR3 sequence reads: CASSRSRASGRPLGERYF. The CDR3 bases are TGTGCCAGCTCCCGGTCGCGGGCTAGCGGGAGACCTCTAGGCGAGCGGTACTTC.

This clonotype was found many times. The J gene is TRBJ2-5, the V gene TRBV29-1; D call uncertain. Trimming shortened V by 0 bases and J by 5 bases, and 13 bases separated the two germline ends. The CDR3 sequence is 14 residues long. Germline V gene lookup returns CDR1 SQVTM and CDR2 ANQGSEA. CDR3 residues: CSVEDTTLPETQYF. CDR3 nucleotides: TGCAGCGTTGAAGATACCACACTTCCGGAGACCCAGTACTTC.

This clonotype was seen only a few times. V and J are TRBV6-5 and TRBJ2-6, with 7 positions matching TRBD2. The germline CDR1 and CDR2 sequences are MNHEY and SVGAGI. The CDR3 spans 17 residues. Trimming removed 6 bases from V and 0 bases from J; junction bases left unmatched: 8. CDR3 nucleotide sequence: TGTGCCAGCAGAACAACTAGCGCAAGCTCTGGGGCCAACGTCCTGACTTTC. It translates to CASRTTSASSGANVLTF.